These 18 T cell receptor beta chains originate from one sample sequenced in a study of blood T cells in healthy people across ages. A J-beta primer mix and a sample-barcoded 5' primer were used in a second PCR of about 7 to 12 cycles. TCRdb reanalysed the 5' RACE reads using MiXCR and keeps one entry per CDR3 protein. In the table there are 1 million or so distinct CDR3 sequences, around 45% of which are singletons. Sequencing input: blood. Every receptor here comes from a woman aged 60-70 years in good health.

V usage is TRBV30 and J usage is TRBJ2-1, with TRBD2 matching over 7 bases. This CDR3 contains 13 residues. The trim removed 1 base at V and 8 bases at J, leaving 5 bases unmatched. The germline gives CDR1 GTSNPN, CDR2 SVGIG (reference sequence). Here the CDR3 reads CAWSELAKYEQFF. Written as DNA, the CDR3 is TGTGCCTGGAGTGAACTAGCGAAGTATGAGCAGTTCTTC.

Written as DNA, the CDR3 is TGTGCCAGCAGTCTACGCGGGGGCCATTACGAGCAGTACTTC. Translation: CASSLRGGHYEQYF. The chain has TRBV28 and TRBJ2-5; TRBD2 is a possible D gene (7 bases). The tail of the sequence fits TRBJ2-7 better, so the J call may be wrong. The CDR3 spans 14 residues. The germline gives CDR1 MDHEN, CDR2 SYDVKM.

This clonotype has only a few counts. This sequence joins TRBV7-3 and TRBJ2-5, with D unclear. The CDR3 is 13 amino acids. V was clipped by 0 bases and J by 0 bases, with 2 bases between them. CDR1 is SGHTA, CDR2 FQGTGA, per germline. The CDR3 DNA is TGTGCCAGCAGCTTAACCCACCAAGAGACCCAGTACTTC. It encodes CASSLTHQETQYF. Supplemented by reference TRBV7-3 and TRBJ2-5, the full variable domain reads GAGVSQTPSNKVTEKGKYVELRCDPISGHTALYWYRQSLGQGPEFLIYFQGTGAADDSGLPNDRFFAVRPEGSVSTLKIQRTERGDSAVYLCASSLTHQETQYFGPGTRLLVL.

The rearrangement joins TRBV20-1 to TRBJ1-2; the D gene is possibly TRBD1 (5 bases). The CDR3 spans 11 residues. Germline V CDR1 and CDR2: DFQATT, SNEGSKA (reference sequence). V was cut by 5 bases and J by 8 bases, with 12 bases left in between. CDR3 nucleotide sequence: TGCAGTGCTCGGACAAGGGGCGGCTACACCTTC. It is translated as CSARTRGGYTF.

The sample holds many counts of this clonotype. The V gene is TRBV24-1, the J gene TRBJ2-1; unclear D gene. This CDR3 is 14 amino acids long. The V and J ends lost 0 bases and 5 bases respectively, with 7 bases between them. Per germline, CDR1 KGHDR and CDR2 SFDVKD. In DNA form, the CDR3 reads TGTGCCACCAGTGATTTGGGAAGCAACAATGAGCAGTTCTTC. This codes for CATSDLGSNNEQFF.

The CDR3 bases are TGTGCCAGCGGCCTAGCGGGAGGTAACGAGCAGTACTTC. Translated: CASGLAGGNEQYF. V usage is TRBV11-2 and J usage is TRBJ2-7, with TRBD2 matching 11 bases. V shed 8 bases, J shed 5 bases, and the junction held 5 bases outside the gene matches. This CDR3 has 13 residues. Germline V gives CDR1 SGHAT, CDR2 FQNNGV.

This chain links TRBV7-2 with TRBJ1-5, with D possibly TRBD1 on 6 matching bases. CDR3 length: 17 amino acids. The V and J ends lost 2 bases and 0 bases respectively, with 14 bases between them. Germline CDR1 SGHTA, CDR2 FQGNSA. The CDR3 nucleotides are TGTGCCAGCAGCTTATGGGTGGGGGGGCTTAGCAATCAGCCCCAGCATTTT. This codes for CASSLWVGGLSNQPQHF.

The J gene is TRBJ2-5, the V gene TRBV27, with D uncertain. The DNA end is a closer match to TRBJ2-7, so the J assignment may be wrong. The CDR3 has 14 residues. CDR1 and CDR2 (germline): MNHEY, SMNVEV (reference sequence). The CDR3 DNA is TGTGCCAGCAGTTTTGGGGTTCGGAGCGCCGAGCAGTACTTC. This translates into CASSFGVRSAEQYF.

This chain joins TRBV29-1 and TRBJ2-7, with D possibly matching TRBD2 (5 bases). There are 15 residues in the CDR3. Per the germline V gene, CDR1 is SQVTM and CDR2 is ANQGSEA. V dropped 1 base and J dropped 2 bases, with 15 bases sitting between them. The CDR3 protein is CSVEGHPSRPYEQYF. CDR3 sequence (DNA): TGCAGCGTTGAAGGCCATCCTAGCAGACCCTACGAGCAGTACTTC.

The CDR3 DNA sequence: TGCAGCGTTGAAGTCGATGGCTACACCTTC. This translates into CSVEVDGYTF. The V and J genes are TRBV29-1 and TRBJ1-2; no definite D call. CDR3 length equals 10 residues. The V gene's germline CDR1 is SQVTM and CDR2 ANQGSEA. The V end lost 1 base, the J end lost 6 bases, and 3 bases lay between the germline ends.

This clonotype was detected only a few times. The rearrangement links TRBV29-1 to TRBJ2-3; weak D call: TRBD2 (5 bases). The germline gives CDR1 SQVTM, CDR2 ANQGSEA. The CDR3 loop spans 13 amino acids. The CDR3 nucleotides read TGCACCATGGCCCAGCGGCCCACAGATACGCAGTATTTT. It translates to CTMAQRPTDTQYF.

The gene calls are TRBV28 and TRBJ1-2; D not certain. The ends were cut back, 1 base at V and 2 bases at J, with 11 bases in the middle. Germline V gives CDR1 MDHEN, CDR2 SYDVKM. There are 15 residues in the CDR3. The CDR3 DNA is TGTGCCAGCAGTTTATCCGGGAGTCGGAACTATGGCTACACCTTC. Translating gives CASSLSGSRNYGYTF.

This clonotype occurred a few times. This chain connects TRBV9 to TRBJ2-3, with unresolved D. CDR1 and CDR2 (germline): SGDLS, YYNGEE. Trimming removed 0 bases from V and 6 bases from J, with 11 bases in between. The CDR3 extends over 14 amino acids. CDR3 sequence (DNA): TGTGCCAGCAGCGTAGGGTTTTTGGGGGATACGCAGTATTTT. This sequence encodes CASSVGFLGDTQYF. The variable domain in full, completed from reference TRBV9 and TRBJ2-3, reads DSGVTQTPKHLITATGQRVTLRCSPRSGDLSVYWYQQSLDQGLQFLIQYYNGEERAKGNILERFSAQQFPDLHSELNLSSLELGDSALYFCASSVGFLGDTQYFGPGTRLTVL.

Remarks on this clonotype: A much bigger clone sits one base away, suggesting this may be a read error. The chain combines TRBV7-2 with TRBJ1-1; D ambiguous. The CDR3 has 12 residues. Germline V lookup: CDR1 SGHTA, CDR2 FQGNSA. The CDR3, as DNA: TGTGCCAGCAGCCGTCCAAACACTGAAGCTATCTTT. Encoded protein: CASSRPNTEAIF.

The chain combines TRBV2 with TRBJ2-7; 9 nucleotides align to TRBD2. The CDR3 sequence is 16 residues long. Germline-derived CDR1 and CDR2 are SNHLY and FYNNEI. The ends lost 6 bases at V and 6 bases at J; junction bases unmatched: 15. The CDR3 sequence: CASRELLTSGPCEQYF. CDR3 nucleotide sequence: TGTGCCAGCAGGGAACTCTTGACTAGCGGTCCCTGCGAGCAGTACTTC.

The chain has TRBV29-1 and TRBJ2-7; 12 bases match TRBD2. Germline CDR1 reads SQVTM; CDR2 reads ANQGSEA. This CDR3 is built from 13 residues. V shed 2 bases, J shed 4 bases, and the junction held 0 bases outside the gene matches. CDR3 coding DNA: TGCAGCGTTGAACTAGCGGGAGGGTACGAGCAGTACTTC. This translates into CSVELAGGYEQYF.

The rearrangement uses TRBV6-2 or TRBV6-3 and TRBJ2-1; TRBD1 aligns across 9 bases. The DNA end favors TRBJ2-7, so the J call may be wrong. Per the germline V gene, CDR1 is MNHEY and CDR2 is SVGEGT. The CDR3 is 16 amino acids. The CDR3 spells CASSYPEDRGFHEQYF. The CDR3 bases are TGTGCCAGCAGTTACCCGGAAGACAGGGGGTTTCACGAGCAGTACTTC.

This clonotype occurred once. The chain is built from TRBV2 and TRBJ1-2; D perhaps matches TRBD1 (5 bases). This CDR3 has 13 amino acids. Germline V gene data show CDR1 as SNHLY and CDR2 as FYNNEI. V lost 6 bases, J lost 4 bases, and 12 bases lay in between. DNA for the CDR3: TGTGCCAGCAGGGGGACTGATGGCTATGGCTACACCTTC. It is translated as CASRGTDGYGYTF.